These 18 T cell receptor beta chains originate from one sample sequenced in a study of STAT5B mutations in CD4+ large granular lymphocyte leukemia. Repertoires were generated with immunoSEQ multiplex PCR, while TCRdb's copy carries only in-frame clones and drops some. The repertoire holds 30,000 or so clones, with approximately 80% as singletons. Sequencing used CD4+ T cells from blood buffy coats. Every receptor here comes from a human donor in good health.

This clone came up a few times. This chain links TRBV2 with TRBJ1-6; 9 bases match TRBD1. The germline gives CDR1 SNHLY, CDR2 FYNNEI. Trimming removed 6 bases from V and 6 bases from J; junction bases left unmatched: 6. The CDR3 totals 15 residues. As DNA, the CDR3 is TGTGCCAGCAGATACACAGGGGGCAGTAATTCACCCCTCCACTTT. Protein product: CASRYTGGSNSPLHF.

J is TRBJ2-7 and V is TRBV2; weak D call: TRBD1 (6 bases). This CDR3 comprises 15 residues. Trimming stripped 5 bases from V and 0 bases from J, with 14 bases between. The V gene's germline CDR1 is SNHLY and CDR2 FYNNEI. DNA of the CDR3: TGTGCCAGCAGTTCCGGGACACCAAGCTCCTACGAGCAGTACTTC. Translating it yields CASSSGTPSSYEQYF.

The chain recombines TRBV13 with TRBJ1-6, with a tentative D call TRBD1 (6 bases). The V and J ends lost 1 base and 7 bases respectively, with 14 bases between them. From germline, CDR1 is PRHDT and CDR2 FYEKMQ (reference sequence). The CDR3 has 16 residues. CDR3 DNA sequence: TGTGCCAGCAGCTTAGCTGGACAGTCGGGGAATTCACCCCTCCACTTT. Translating it yields CASSLAGQSGNSPLHF.

The V and J genes are TRBV6-6 and TRBJ2-1; unclear D gene. Germline V gene sequence: CDR1 MNHNY, CDR2 SVGAGI (reference sequence). The CDR3 spans 14 residues. V shed 0 bases and J shed 6 bases, with 9 bases lying between them. CDR3 DNA sequence: TGTGCCAGCAGTTACTCGAGAGCCGCCAATGAGCAGTTCTTC. It specifies CASSYSRAANEQFF.

This clone was counted once. CDR3 sequence reads: CASGLVLIPGLAGGNSYNEQFF. The CDR3 DNA is TGTGCTAGTGGTTTGGTACTGATCCCGGGACTAGCGGGAGGCAACTCCTACAATGAGCAGTTCTTC. V usage is TRBV12-5 and J usage is TRBJ2-1; 15 bases are shared with TRBD2. Germline V gives CDR1 LGHNT, CDR2 FRNRAP. With V trimmed by 0 bases and J by 0 bases, 12 bases remained unmatched. This CDR3 spans 22 amino acids.

This clone has a handful of counts. For the CDR3, the DNA is TGTGCCAGCAGACCCACCGGTGGATGGAATTACGAGCAGTACTTC. It encodes CASRPTGGWNYEQYF. The V and J genes are TRBV6-5 and TRBJ2-7; D remains ambiguous. Germline V CDR1 and CDR2: MNHEY, SVGAGI. The ends were cut back, 6 bases at V and 4 bases at J, with 19 bases in the middle. The length of the CDR3 is 15 residues.

The chain recombines TRBV7-6 with TRBJ2-2; the match to TRBD2 covers 8 bases. This CDR3 region has 15 residues. In germline, CDR1 is SGHVS, CDR2 FNYEAQ. The junction had 8 bases not matched to a gene; V was cut back by 3 bases and J by 8 bases. The CDR3 here is CASSFLTGGQGELFF. CDR3 sequence (DNA): TGTGCCAGCAGCTTTTTGACGGGAGGGCAGGGGGAGCTGTTTTTT.

The J gene is TRBJ2-3, the V gene TRBV7-8, with 8 bases that match TRBD2. J lost 5 bases, V lost 1 base, and 5 bases had no gene match. CDR1 and CDR2 (germline): SGHVS, FQNEAQ. This CDR3 spans 15 amino acids. The CDR3 nucleotides are TGTGCCAGCAGCTTAGACGGGGGGGCAGGAGATACGCAGTATTTT. Protein: CASSLDGGAGDTQYF.

About this clone itself: This sample includes further DNA sequences coding for the same CDR3. The chain is built from TRBV7-2 and TRBJ2-7, with TRBD1 matching 7 bases. The junction had 8 bases not matched to a gene; V was cut back by 0 bases and J by 3 bases. The CDR3 consists of 16 residues. Germline V CDR1 and CDR2: SGHTA, FQGNSA. The CDR3 reads CASSLAARQGGYEQYF. Here the CDR3 DNA reads TGTGCCAGCAGCTTAGCAGCCCGACAGGGTGGCTACGAGCAGTACTTC. Full variable domain (missing parts from reference TRBV7-2 and TRBJ2-7): GAGVSQSPSNKVTEKGKDVELRCDPISGHTALYWYRQSLGQGLEFLIYFQGNSAPDKSGLPSDRFSAERTGGSVSTLTIQRTQQEDSAVYLCASSLAARQGGYEQYFGPGTRLTVT.

This chain links TRBV6-1 with TRBJ1-2; D may be TRBD1 (6 bases). The V and J ends lost 4 bases and 8 bases respectively, with 11 bases between them. Germline lookup yields CDR1 MNHNS and CDR2 SASEGT. This CDR3 region has 12 residues. The CDR3 is CASSGNRVGYTF. CDR3 DNA sequence: TGTGCCAGCAGTGGAAACAGGGTCGGCTACACCTTC.

This chain connects TRBV10-3 to TRBJ2-2; tentatively, D is TRBD1 (6 bases). Looked up from germline, CDR1 is ENHRY and CDR2 is SYGVKD. This CDR3 has 15 amino acids. V was cut by 2 bases and J by 0 bases, with 7 bases left in between. The CDR3 bases are TGTGCCATCAGTGAGGGACAGTCGAACACCGGGGAGCTGTTTTTT. It translates to CAISEGQSNTGELFF.

The chain has TRBV6-5 and TRBJ1-2; TRBD1 matches at 10 bases. Germline V gene lookup returns CDR1 MNHEY and CDR2 SVGAGI. This CDR3 is 14 amino acids long. V lost 6 bases to trimming and J lost 1 base; unmatched junction nucleotides: 2. Here the CDR3 reads CASRDRGDNYGYTF. The CDR3 region has the DNA TGTGCCAGCAGGGACAGGGGGGATAACTATGGCTACACCTTC.

The rearrangement links TRBV7-6 to TRBJ2-1; 8 bases agree with TRBD1. This CDR3 region has 17 residues. V was clipped by 8 bases and J by 7 bases; unmatched bases: 19. In germline, CDR1 is SGHVS, CDR2 FNYEAQ. The CDR3 sequence is CASQPLNTGGLRNEQFF. CDR3 nucleotides: TGTGCCAGCCAACCTTTAAATACAGGGGGGCTTAGGAATGAGCAGTTCTTC.

The chain carries TRBV5-1 and TRBJ2-1, with 7 bases identical to TRBD1. The V and J ends lost 4 bases and 1 base, in that order; junction bases with no gene match: 5. This CDR3 has 15 residues. Germline lookup yields CDR1 SGHRS and CDR2 YFSETQ. This CDR3 reads CASSVTGRSYNEQFF. The DNA of the CDR3 is TGCGCCAGCAGCGTGACAGGGAGATCCTACAATGAGCAGTTCTTC.

V usage is TRBV28 and J usage is TRBJ2-2; tentatively, D is TRBD1 (7 bases). This CDR3 contains 15 residues. Per germline, CDR1 MDHEN and CDR2 SYDVKM. The germline V and J ends were trimmed by 2 bases and 8 bases, with 15 bases remaining between them. CDR3 in amino acids: CASSLGARGAGELFF. CDR3 in DNA: TGTGCCAGCAGTTTAGGGGCCAGGGGGGCAGGGGAGCTGTTTTTT.

The rearrangement links TRBV7-9 to TRBJ1-1; 7 bases map to TRBD1. Germline V gives CDR1 SEHNR, CDR2 FQNEAQ (reference sequence). There are 15 residues in the CDR3. V was pared by 5 bases and J by 4 bases, with 10 bases of the junction left unmatched. The CDR3 protein is CASSQYRGKGTEAFF. CDR3 DNA: TGTGCCAGCAGCCAGTACAGGGGAAAGGGCACTGAAGCTTTCTTT. The full variable domain, rest sourced from reference TRBV7-9 and TRBJ1-1, is DTGVSQNPRHKITKRGQNVTFRCDPISEHNRLYWYRQTLGQGPEFLTYFQNEAQLEKSRLLSDRFSAERPKGSFSTLEIQRTEQGDSAMYLCASSQYRGKGTEAFFGQGTRLTVV.

This chain connects TRBV5-1 to TRBJ2-7; 8 positions agree with TRBD1. Germline CDR1 and CDR2: SGHRS and YFSETQ. With 2 bases clipped from V and 6 bases from J, the junction kept 4 bases outside the gene matches. The CDR3 contains 13 residues. The CDR3 sequence: CASSFTGTGEQYF. CDR3 bases: TGCGCCAGCAGCTTTACCGGGACAGGCGAGCAGTACTTC.

This clone was picked up one time. This chain links TRBV19 with TRBJ2-7; TRBD1 agrees at 10 bases. Germline V gene lookup returns CDR1 LNHDA and CDR2 SQIVND (reference sequence). V shed 5 bases, J shed 6 bases, and the junction held 16 bases outside the gene matches. This CDR3 has 17 amino acids. CDR3 amino acids: CASSSTSPGTGVAEQYF. The CDR3 DNA sequence: TGTGCCAGTAGTTCCACCTCGCCCGGGACAGGGGTCGCCGAGCAGTACTTC.